Listed below are T cell receptor beta chains from one sample, sequenced in a study of identical twins. TCRdb re-analysed the 5' RACE reads in MiXCR, keeping a single row per CDR3 protein. Among about 190,000 distinct CDR3 sequences listed, 15% to 20% were seen once. The sample was also linked to a second study, of T cells expressing NK-cell markers.

Sequenced input: CD8+ T cells sorted from blood. The source of these receptors is a woman between 18 and 29 years old in good health. Both conserved end residues are part of each CDR3. Each record gives: V gene, clone size, D gene, J gene, CDR3 protein. The D gene is left open where the match is weak. The size entry is marked missing in some rows and otherwise reads once, few, many or a size class.

TRBV5-6	NA	NA	TRBJ2-1	CASSAGTPLNEQFF
TRBV2	NA	NA	TRBJ2-5	CASNRETQYF
TRBV6-2/TRBV6-3	NA	NA	TRBJ2-7	CASSGVSRDSYEQYF
TRBV20-1	NA	TRBD2	TRBJ2-3	CSASRTSGEEDTQYF
TRBV25-1	few	NA	TRBJ1-4	CASSEQFIANEKLFF
TRBV20-1	NA	NA	TRBJ2-4	CSASIGPRIAKNIQYF
TRBV19	NA	NA	TRBJ2-1	CASSAGTASPNEQFF
TRBV5-1	few	NA	TRBJ2-1	CASSFDRGIADNEQFF
TRBV7-8	NA	TRBD2	TRBJ2-3	CASSGSGGKKWTQYF
TRBV5-1	few	TRBD1	TRBJ1-1	CASSLWTGDTEAFF
TRBV12-3/TRBV12-4	NA	NA	TRBJ2-6	CASSLASLSGANVLTF
TRBV12-3/TRBV12-4	NA	NA	TRBJ1-2	CASSLFLEGSDYGYTF
TRBV30	few	TRBD2	TRBJ2-1	CACSGRESYNEQFF
TRBV7-2	many	NA	TRBJ2-2	CASSLIPSGGGTGELFF
TRBV3-1	many	NA	TRBJ1-2	CASSQGVQGRGRYGYTF
TRBV7-2	NA	TRBD2	TRBJ2-3	CASSPGLAGATDTQYF
TRBV12-3/TRBV12-4	few	TRBD1	TRBJ2-5	CASGQGKTQYF
TRBV13	NA	TRBD1	TRBJ2-7	CASSTGQGIFEQYF
TRBV2	NA	NA	TRBJ1-2	CASSEGVAGYYGYTF
TRBV13	many	NA	TRBJ2-1	CASSLVAGYNEQFF
TRBV10-3	few	TRBD2	TRBJ2-5	CATRPGTSAQETQYF
TRBV28	NA	TRBD1	TRBJ2-3	CASSQTGLADTQYF
TRBV5-1	few	TRBD2	TRBJ2-3	CASSFYPGLAADTQYF
TRBV14	NA	NA	TRBJ2-1	CASSPRWKVRFF
TRBV11-1	NA	TRBD1	TRBJ2-1	CASSQPLVPGGGSYNEQFF
TRBV5-1	few	NA	TRBJ2-1	CASSPEGGPTYNEQFF
TRBV2	NA	NA	TRBJ1-1	CASSVSRETVNTEAFF
TRBV5-1	few	TRBD2	TRBJ2-7	CASSGISGIPYEQYF
TRBV14	few	NA	TRBJ2-7	CASSHVTSGREQYF
TRBV11-1	NA	NA	TRBJ2-4	CASSNQGQGTGPIGAKNIQYF
TRBV7-9	NA	NA	TRBJ1-1	CASSVSRPEAFF
TRBV27	few	NA	TRBJ2-5	CASSPLVGREETQYF
TRBV11-2	NA	NA	TRBJ2-5	CASSLGFPETQYF
TRBV7-6	NA	NA	TRBJ2-7	CASSLYSQQGGRNDEQYF
TRBV11-3	NA	NA	TRBJ1-3	CASSHLREIGNTIYF
TRBV23-1	NA	NA	TRBJ2-7	CASSQSWNSYEQYF
TRBV9	few	TRBD2	TRBJ2-7	CASSVDGGSLYEQYF
TRBV7-2	few	TRBD2	TRBJ2-1	CASSLNGLAGANEQFF
TRBV27	NA	TRBD1	TRBJ2-7	CASSLKGQGFYEQYF
TRBV7-8	NA	TRBD1	TRBJ1-5	CASSLPGQGYSNQPQHF
TRBV13	few	NA	TRBJ1-1	CASNPIGGAEAFF
TRBV7-8	NA	NA	TRBJ2-7	CASSLIGQGMLGEQYF
TRBV6-2/TRBV6-3	NA	NA	TRBJ1-1	CASSKSGEDEAFF
TRBV19	NA	NA	TRBJ1-4	CASSPDRPLEKLFF
TRBV29-1	NA	NA	TRBJ2-7	CSVGGGQTYEQYF
TRBV6-5	many	NA	TRBJ1-1	CASSDSGADTEAFF
TRBV4-3	few	NA	TRBJ2-1	CASSPSFSGITYNEQFF
TRBV25-1	few	NA	TRBJ1-1	CASSEGEGGITEAFF
TRBV7-8	few	NA	TRBJ2-4	CASSLGPGIQYF
TRBV7-9	few	NA	TRBJ1-1	CASSSRLRPDQAFF
TRBV12-3/TRBV12-4	NA	NA	TRBJ2-7	CASSSLGAAGEQYF
TRBV7-8	few	TRBD2	TRBJ2-1	CASSSRSGSHNEQFF
TRBV11-1	few	TRBD2	TRBJ2-5	CASSPQTSGIGYQETQYF
TRBV5-6	NA	TRBD1	TRBJ1-2	CASSAGDGTVYNYGYTF